This T cell receptor beta chain was documented in a study of CD8 T cells in ankylosing spondylitis. Overall study findings and caveats: A motif in TCR beta, a set of about eight highly homologous variants, appeared characteristic of ankylosing spondylitis blood. Peripheral blood held disease-linked clones only at relatively low frequency, and these were CD8+. In ankylosing spondylitis patients, matched synovial fluid reportedly showed significant enrichment of disease-linked clones. In the blood and synovial fluid of reactive arthritis, some motif variants had been previously reported.

Quantitative 5'-RACE with molecular barcodes was used to make the TCR beta libraries. One entry per CDR3 protein, called by TCRdb with MiXCR from the 5' RACE reads. This sample carries fewer than 650,000 distinct CDR3 sequences, 10% to 15% of them seen once, and the ten largest clones take around 7%. This clonotype turned up a few times. Antigen unknown. The CDR3 contains 13 residues. Trimming stripped 2 bases from V and 2 bases from J, with 6 bases between. The germline CDR1 and CDR2 sequences are MNHNY and SVGAGI (reference sequence). Sequencing input: blood, either unsorted or a sorted T cell fraction (not recorded which). The TCR originated in a male donor with ankylosing spondylitis. The rearrangement joins TRBV6-6 to TRBJ2-5; no clear D. CDR3 coding DNA: TGTGCCAGCAGTTACCTTGGGCAAGAGACCCAGTACTTC. This gives the protein CASSYLGQETQYF.